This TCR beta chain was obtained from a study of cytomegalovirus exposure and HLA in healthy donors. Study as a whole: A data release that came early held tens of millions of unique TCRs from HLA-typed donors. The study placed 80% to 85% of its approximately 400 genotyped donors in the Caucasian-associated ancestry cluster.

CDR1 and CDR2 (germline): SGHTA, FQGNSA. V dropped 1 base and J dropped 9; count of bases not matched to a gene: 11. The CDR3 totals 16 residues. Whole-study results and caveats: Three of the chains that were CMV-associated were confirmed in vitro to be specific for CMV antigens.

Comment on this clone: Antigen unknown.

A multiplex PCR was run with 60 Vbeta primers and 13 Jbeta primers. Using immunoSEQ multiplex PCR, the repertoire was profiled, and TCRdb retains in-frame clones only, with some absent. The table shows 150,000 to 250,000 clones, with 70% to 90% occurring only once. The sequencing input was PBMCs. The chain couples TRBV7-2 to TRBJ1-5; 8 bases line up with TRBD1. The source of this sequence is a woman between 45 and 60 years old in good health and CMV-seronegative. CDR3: CASSLGGQGAQGPQHF. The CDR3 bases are TGTGCCAGCAGCTTAGGTGGGCAGGGGGCTCAGGGGCCCCAGCATTTT.